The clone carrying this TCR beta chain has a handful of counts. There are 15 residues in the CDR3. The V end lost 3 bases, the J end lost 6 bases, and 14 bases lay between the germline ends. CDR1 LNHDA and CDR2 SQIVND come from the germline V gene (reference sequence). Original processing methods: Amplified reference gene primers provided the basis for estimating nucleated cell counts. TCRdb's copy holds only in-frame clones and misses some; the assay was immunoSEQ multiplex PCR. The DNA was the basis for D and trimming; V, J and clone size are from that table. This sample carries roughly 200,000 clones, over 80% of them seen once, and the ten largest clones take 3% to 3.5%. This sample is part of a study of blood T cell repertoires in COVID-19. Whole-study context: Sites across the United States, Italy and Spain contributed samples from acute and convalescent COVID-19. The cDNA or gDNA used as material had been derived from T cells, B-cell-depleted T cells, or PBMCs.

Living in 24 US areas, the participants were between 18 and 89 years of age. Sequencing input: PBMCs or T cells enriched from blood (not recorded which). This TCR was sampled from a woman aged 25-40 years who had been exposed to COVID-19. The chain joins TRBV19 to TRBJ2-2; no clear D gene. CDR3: CASSISYATPGELFF. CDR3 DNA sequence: TGTGCCAGTAGTATCTCGTATGCGACTCCCGGGGAGCTGTTTTTT.